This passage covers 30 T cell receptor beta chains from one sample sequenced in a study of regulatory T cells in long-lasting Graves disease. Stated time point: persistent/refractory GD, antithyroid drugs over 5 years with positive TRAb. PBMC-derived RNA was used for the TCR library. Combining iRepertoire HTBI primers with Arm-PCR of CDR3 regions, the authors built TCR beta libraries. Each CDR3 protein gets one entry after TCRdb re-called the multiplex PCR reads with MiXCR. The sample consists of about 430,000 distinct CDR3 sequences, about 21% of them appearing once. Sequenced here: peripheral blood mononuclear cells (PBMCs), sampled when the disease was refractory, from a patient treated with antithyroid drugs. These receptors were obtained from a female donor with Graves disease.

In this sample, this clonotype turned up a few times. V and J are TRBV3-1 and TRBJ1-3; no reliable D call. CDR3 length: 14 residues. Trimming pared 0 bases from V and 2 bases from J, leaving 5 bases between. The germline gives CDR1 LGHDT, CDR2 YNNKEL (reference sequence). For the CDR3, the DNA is TGTGCCAGCAGCCAAGAATTAGCTGGAAACACCATATATTTT. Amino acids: CASSQELAGNTIYF.

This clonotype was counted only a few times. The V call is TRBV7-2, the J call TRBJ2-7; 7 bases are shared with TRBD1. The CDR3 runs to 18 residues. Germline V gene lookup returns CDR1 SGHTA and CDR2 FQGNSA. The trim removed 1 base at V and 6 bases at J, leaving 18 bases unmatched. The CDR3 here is CASSLVFYLGQSPSEQYF. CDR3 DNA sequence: TGTGCCAGCAGCTTAGTTTTCTATTTGGGACAGAGCCCCTCCGAGCAGTACTTC.

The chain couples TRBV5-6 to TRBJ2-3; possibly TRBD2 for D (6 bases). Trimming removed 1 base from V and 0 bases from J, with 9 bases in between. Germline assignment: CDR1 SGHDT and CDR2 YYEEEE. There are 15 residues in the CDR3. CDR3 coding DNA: TGTGCCAGCAGCTTGTATCGGGGGAGCACAGATACGCAGTATTTT. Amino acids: CASSLYRGSTDTQYF.

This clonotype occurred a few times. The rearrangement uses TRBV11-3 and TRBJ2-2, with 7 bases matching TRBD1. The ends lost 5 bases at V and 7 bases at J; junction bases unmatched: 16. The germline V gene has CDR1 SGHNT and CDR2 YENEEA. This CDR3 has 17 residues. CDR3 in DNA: TGTGCCAGCAGCCCAGGGGACAGCGCCGGGCAGGACGGGGAGCTGTTTTTT. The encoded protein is CASSPGDSAGQDGELFF.

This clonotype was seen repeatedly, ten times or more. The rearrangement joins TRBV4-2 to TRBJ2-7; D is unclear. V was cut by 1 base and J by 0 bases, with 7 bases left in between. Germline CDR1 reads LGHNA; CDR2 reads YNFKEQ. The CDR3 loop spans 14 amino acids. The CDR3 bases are TGTGCCAGCAGCCAAGGTTTCGGCTCCTACGAGCAGTACTTC. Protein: CASSQGFGSYEQYF.

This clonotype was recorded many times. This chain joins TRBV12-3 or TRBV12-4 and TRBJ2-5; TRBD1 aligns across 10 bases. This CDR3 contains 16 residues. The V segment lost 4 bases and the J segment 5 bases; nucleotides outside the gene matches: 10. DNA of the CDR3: TGTGCCAGCAGTTCCTCCCGACAGGGGGCAGGGGAGACCCAGTACTTC. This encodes CASSSSRQGAGETQYF.

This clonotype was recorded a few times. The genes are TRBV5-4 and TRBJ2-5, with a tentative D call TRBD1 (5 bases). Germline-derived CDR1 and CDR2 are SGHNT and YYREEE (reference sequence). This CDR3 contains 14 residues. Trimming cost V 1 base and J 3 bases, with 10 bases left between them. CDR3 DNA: TGTGCCAGCAGCTTGTTCCAGGGTGAAGAGACCCAGTACTTC. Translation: CASSLFQGEETQYF.

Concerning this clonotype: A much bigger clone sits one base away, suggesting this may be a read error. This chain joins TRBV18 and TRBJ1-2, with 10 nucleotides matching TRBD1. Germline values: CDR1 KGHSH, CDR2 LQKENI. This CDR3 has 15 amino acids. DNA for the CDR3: TGTGCCAGCTCGCGAGACAGGGGGCAGGACTATGGCCACACCTTC. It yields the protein CASSRDRGQDYGHTF. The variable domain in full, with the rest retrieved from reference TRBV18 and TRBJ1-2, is NAGVMQNPRHLVRRRGQEARLRCSPMKGHSHVYWYRQLPEEGLKFMVYLQKENIIDESGMPKERFSAEFPKEGPSILRIQQVVRGDSAAYFCASSRDRGQDYGHTFGSGTRLTVV.

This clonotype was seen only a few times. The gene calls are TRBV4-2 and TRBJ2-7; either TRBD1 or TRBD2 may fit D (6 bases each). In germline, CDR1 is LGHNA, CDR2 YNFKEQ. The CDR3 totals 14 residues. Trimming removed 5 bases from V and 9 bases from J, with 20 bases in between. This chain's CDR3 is CASSRGEEVGRQYF. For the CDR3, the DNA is TGTGCCAGCAGCAGGGGGGAGGAGGTCGGCCGGCAGTACTTC.

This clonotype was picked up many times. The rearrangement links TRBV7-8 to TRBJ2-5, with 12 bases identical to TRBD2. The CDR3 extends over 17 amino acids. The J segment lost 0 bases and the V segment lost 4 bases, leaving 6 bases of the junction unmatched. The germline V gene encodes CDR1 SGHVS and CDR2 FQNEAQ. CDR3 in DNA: TGTGCCAGCAGCTACCGTGGACTAGCGGGATACCAAGAGACCCAGTACTTC. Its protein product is CASSYRGLAGYQETQYF.

DNA of the CDR3: TGTGCCAGCGGGACAGTTAATTCACCCCTCCACTTT. It encodes CASGTVNSPLHF. The chain employs TRBV6-1 and TRBJ1-6; 7 nucleotides match TRBD1. V trimming: 8 bases; J trimming: 6 bases; junction bases outside the gene matches: 1. CDR1 and CDR2 from the germline V gene are MNHNS and SASEGT. The CDR3 contains 12 residues.

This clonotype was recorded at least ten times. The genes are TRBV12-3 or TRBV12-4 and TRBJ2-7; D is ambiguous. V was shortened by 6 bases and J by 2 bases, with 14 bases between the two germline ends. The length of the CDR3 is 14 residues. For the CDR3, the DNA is TGTGCCAGCAGCCCCCACGAAGGGACCTACGAGCAGTACTTC. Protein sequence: CASSPHEGTYEQYF.

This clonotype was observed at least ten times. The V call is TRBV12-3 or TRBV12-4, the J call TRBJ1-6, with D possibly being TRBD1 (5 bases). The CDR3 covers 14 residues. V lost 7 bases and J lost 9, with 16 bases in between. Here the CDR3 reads CASTLNSGFSPLHF. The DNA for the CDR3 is TGTGCCAGCACCCTGAATTCAGGGTTTTCACCCCTCCACTTT.

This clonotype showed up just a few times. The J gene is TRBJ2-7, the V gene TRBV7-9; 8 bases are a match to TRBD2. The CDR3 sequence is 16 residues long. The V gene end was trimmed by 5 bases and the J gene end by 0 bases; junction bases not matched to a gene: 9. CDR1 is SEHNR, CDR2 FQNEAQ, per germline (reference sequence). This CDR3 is CASSPDSGTRSYEQYF. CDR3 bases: TGTGCCAGCAGCCCCGATAGCGGGACCCGCTCCTACGAGCAGTACTTC.

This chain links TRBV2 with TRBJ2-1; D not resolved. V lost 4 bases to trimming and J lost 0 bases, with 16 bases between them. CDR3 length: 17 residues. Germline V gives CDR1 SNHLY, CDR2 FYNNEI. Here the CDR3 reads CASSVLDLLSSYNEQFF. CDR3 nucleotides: TGTGCCAGCAGTGTTTTGGACCTCTTGAGCTCCTACAATGAGCAGTTCTTC. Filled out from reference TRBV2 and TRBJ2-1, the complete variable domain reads EPEVTQTPSHQVTQMGQEVILRCVPISNHLYFYWYRQILGQKVEFLVSFYNNEISEKSEIFDDQFSVERPDGSNFTLKIRSTKLEDSAMYFCASSVLDLLSSYNEQFFGPGTRLTVL.

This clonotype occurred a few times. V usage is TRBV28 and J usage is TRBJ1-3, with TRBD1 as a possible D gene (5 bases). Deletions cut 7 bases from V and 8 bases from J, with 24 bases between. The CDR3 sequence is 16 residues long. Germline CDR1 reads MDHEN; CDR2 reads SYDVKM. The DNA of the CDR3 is TGTGCCAGCAACTCCAATCCGGGACGGGGGGGAGACACCATATATTTT. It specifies CASNSNPGRGGDTIYF.

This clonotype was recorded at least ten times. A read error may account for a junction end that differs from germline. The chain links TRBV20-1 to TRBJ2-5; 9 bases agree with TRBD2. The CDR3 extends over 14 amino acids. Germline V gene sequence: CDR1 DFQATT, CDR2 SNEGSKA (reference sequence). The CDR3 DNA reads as TGCAGTGCCGAGCGGACGGCGGGAGGGGAACTCCTGGACTTC. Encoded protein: CSAERTAGGELLDF.

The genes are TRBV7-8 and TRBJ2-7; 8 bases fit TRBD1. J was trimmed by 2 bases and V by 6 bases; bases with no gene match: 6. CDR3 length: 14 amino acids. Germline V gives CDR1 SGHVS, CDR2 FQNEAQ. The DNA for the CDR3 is TGTGCCAGCAGTCTGGACAGGGTACCCTACGAGCAGTACTTC. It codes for CASSLDRVPYEQYF.

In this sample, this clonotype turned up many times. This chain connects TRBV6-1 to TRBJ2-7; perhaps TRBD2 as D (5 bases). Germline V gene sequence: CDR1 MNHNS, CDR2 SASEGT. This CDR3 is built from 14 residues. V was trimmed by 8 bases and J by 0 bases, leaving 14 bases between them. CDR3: CASSPVRDSYEQYF. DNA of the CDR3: TGTGCCAGCTCCCCCGTACGGGACTCCTACGAGCAGTACTTC.

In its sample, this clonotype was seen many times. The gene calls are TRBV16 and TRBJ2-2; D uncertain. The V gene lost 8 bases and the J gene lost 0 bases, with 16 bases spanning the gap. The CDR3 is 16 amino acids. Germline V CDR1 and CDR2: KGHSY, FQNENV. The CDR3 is CASATQNVPNTGELFF. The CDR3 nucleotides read TGTGCCAGCGCCACCCAGAACGTTCCGAACACCGGGGAGCTGTTTTTT. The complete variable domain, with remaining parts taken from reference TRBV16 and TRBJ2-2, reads GEEVAQTPKHLVRGEGQKAKLYCAPIKGHSYVFWYQQVLKNEFKFLISFQNENVFDETGMPKERFSAKCLPNSPCSLEIQATKLEDSAVYFCASATQNVPNTGELFFGEGSRLTVL.

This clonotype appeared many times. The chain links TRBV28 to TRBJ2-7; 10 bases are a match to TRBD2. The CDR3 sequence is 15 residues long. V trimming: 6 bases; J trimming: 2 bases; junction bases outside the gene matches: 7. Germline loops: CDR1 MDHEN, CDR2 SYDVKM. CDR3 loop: CASRLSGRATYEQYF. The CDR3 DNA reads TGTGCCAGCAGACTAAGCGGGAGGGCAACCTACGAGCAGTACTTC.

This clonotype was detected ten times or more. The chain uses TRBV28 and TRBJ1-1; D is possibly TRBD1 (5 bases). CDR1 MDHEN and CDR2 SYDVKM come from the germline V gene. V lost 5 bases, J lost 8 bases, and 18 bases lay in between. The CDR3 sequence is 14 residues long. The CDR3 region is CASSTPGTSREAFF. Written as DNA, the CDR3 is TGTGCCAGCAGTACCCCCGGGACCTCTAGGGAAGCTTTCTTT. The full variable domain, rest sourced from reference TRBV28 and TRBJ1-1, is DVKVTQSSRYLVKRTGEKVFLECVQDMDHENMFWYRQDPGLGLRLIYFSYDVKMKEKGDIPEGYSVSREKKERFSLILESASTNQTSMYLCASSTPGTSREAFFGQGTRLTVV.

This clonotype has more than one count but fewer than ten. CDR3 sequence reads: CASSSDGQGEQYF. Written as DNA, the CDR3 is TGCGCCAGCAGCTCCGACGGTCAGGGCGAGCAGTACTTC. J is TRBJ2-7 and V is TRBV5-1; a possible D gene is TRBD1 (5 bases). Germline V gene sequence: CDR1 SGHRS, CDR2 YFSETQ. CDR3 length equals 13 residues. V lost 3 bases and J lost 6, with 13 bases in between. Filled out from reference TRBV5-1 and TRBJ2-7, the complete variable domain reads KAGVTQTPRYLIKTRGQQVTLSCSPISGHRSVSWYQQTPGQGLQFLFEYFSETQRNKGNFPGRFSGRQFSNSRSEMNVSTLELGDSALYLCASSSDGQGEQYFGPGTRLTVT.

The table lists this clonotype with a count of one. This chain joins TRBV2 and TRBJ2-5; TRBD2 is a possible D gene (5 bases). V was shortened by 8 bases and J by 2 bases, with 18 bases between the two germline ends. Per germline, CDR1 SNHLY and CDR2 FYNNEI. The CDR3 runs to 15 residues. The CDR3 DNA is TGTGCCAGCCGAGGTAGCGCAAGTGTACAAGAGACCCAGTACTTC. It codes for CASRGSASVQETQYF.

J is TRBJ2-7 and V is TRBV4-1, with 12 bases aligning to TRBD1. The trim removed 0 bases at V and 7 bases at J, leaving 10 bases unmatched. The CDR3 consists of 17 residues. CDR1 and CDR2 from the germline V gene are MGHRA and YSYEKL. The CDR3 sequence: CASSQELTGQGAGEQYF. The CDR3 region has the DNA TGCGCCAGCAGCCAAGAGCTAACGGGACAGGGGGCTGGAGAGCAGTACTTC.

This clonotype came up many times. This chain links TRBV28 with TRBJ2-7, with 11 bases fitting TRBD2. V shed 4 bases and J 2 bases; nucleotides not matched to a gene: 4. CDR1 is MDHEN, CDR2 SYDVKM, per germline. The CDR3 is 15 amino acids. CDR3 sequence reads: CASSSTGLAAYEQYF. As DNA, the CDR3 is TGTGCCAGCAGTTCGACGGGACTAGCGGCCTACGAGCAGTACTTC.

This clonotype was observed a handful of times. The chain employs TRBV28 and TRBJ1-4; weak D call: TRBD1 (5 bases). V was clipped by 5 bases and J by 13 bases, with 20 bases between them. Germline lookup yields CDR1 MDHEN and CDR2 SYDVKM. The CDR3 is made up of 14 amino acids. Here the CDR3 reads CASSLSGGSRVLFF. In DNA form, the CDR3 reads TGTGCCAGCAGTCTTTCCGGTGGGTCCAGGGTACTGTTTTTT.

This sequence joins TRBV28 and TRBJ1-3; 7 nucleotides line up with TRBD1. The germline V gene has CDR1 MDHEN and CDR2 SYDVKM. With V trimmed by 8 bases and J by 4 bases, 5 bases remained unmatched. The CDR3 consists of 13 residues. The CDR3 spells CASVNRGGNTIYF. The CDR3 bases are TGTGCCAGCGTAAACAGGGGAGGAAACACCATATATTTT. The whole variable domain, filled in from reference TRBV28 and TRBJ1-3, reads DVKVTQSSRYLVKRTGEKVFLECVQDMDHENMFWYRQDPGLGLRLIYFSYDVKMKEKGDIPEGYSVSREKKERFSLILESASTNQTSMYLCASVNRGGNTIYFGEGSWLTVV.

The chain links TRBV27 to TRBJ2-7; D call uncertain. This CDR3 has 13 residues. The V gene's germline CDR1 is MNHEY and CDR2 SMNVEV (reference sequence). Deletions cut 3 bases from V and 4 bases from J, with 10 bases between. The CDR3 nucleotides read TGTGCCAGCAGTTTTGCCCGGGCTTACGAGCAGTACTTC. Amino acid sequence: CASSFARAYEQYF.

The CDR3 loop is CASSISQLAGGQETQYF. Written as DNA, the CDR3 is TGTGCCAGTAGTATCTCCCAACTAGCGGGAGGGCAAGAGACCCAGTACTTC. The chain has TRBV19 and TRBJ2-5, with 13 bases that match TRBD2. Germline CDR1 is LNHDA and CDR2 is SQIVND (reference sequence). The CDR3 has 17 residues. V lost 3 bases and J lost 2; bases outside the gene matches: 6.